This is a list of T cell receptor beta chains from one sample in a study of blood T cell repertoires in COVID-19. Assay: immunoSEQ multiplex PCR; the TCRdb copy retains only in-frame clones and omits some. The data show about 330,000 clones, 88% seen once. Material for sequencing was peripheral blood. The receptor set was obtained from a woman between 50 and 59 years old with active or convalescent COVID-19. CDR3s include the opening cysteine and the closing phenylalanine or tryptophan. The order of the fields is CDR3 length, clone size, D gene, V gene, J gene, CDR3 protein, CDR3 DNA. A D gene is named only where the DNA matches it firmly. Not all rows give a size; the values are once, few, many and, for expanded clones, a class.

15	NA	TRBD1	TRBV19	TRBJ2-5	CASSTQGQSQETQYF	TGTGCCAGTAGTACCCAGGGACAGAGCCAAGAGACCCAGTACTTC
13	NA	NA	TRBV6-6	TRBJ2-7	CASSPVVYGEQYF	TGTGCCAGCAGCCCCGTGGTCTACGGGGAGCAGTACTTC
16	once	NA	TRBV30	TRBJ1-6	CAWSVRGRSYNSPLHF	TGTGCCTGGAGTGTCCGGGGAAGGTCCTATAATTCACCCCTCCACTTT
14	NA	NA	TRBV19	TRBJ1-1	CASSIAQGTTEAFF	TGTGCCAGTAGTATTGCCCAGGGTACGACTGAAGCTTTCTTT
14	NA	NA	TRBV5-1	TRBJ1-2	CASSLAYSDYGYTF	TGCGCCAGCAGCTTGGCCTACAGTGACTATGGCTACACCTTC
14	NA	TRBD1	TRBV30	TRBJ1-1	CAWSLQGMNTEAFF	TGTGCCTGGAGCCTACAGGGGATGAACACTGAAGCTTTCTTT
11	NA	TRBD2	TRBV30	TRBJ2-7	CAWRTSGRQYF	TGTGCCTGGCGAACTAGCGGGAGGCAGTACTTC
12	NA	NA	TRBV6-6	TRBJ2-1	CASSYSQGEQFF	TGTGCCAGCAGTTACAGCCAGGGGGAGCAGTTCTTC
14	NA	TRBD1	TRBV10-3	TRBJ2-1	CAISELTGVIEQFF	TGTGCCATCAGTGAGTTGACAGGGGTCATTGAGCAGTTCTTC
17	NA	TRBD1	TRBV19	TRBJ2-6	CASSPGQVTSGANVLTF	TGTGCCAGTAGTCCTGGACAGGTAACCTCTGGGGCCAACGTCCTGACTTTC
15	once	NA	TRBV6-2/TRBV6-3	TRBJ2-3	CASSYGLASTDTQYF	TGTGCCAGCAGTTACGGGCTAGCTAGCACAGATACGCAGTATTTT
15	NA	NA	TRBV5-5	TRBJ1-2	CASSPVPAGNYGYTF	TGTGCCAGCAGCCCCGTTCCGGCGGGGAACTATGGCTACACCTTC
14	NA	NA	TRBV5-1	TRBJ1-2	CASSTLEGNYGYTF	TGCGCCAGCAGCACCCTAGAGGGTAACTATGGCTACACCTTC
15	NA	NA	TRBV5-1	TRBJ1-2	CASSLEGESRYGYTF	TGCGCCAGCAGCTTGGAGGGGGAAAGTCGCTATGGCTACACCTTC
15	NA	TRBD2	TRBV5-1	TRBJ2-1	CASSLEREGYNEQFF	TGCGCCAGCAGCTTGGAGCGGGAGGGATACAATGAGCAGTTCTTC
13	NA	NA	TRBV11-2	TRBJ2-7	CASSSDTTYEQYF	TGTGCCAGCAGCTCGGACACCACCTACGAGCAGTACTTC
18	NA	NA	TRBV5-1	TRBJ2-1	CASSLEIFRGRSYNEQFF	TGCGCCAGCAGCTTGGAAATTTTCAGGGGACGCTCCTACAATGAGCAGTTCTTC
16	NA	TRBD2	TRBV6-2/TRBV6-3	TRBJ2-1	CASSRLAGGPYNEQFF	TGTGCCAGCAGTCGACTAGCGGGGGGACCTTACAATGAGCAGTTCTTC
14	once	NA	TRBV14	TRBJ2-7	CASSPKSGIQEQYF	TGTGCCAGCAGCCCGAAATCGGGGATTCAAGAGCAGTACTTC
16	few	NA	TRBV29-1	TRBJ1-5	CSVAGLGGGSNQPQHF	TGCAGCGTTGCAGGGCTCGGTGGCGGTAGCAATCAGCCCCAGCATTTT
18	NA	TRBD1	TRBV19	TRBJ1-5	CASTQFAGTGLSNQPQHF	TGTGCCAGTACCCAATTCGCCGGGACAGGGTTGAGCAATCAGCCCCAGCATTTT
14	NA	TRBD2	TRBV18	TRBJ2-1	CASSLAGGPYEQFF	TGTGCCAGCTCACTAGCGGGAGGGCCTTATGAGCAGTTCTTC